Reported below is one TCR beta chain. Its antigen remains unidentified. The data stem from a study of monozygotic twins with inflammatory bowel disease. Input per TCR library consisted of roughly 3,500 ng of total RNA. For each CDR3 protein, TCRdb gives one entry from its re-call of the 5' RACE reads, without DNA. This sample contains tens of thousands of distinct CDR3 sequences. Findings and limits, study-wide: Immunosuppressive treatments were not uniform, and this may have added variability to patient repertoires. The study found lower TCRbeta diversity (inverse Simpson) in IBD patients than in healthy co-twins.

Germline V gives CDR1 SQVTM, CDR2 ANQGSEA. CDR3 size: 18 residues. The clonotype comes from a human donor with ulcerative colitis or Crohn's disease, or a healthy co-twin of an affected twin (not recorded which). The chain couples TRBV29-1 to TRBJ2-6; TCRdb names TRBD2, which stays unverified in the absence of DNA. The sequenced sample consisted of blood. The CDR3: CSVGLALGPFSGANVLTF.